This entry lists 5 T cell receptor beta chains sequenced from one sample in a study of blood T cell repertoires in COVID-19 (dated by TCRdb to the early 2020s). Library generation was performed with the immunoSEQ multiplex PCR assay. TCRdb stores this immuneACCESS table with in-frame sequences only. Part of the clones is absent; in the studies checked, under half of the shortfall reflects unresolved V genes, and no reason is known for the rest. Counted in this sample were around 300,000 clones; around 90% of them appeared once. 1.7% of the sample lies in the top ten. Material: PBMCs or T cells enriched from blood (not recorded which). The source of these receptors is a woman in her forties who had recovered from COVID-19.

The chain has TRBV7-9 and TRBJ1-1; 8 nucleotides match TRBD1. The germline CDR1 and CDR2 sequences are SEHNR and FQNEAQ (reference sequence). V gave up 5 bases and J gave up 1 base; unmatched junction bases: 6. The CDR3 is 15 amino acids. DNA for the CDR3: TGTGCCAGCAGCCTCTCAGGGGGCGAGAACACTGAAGCTTTCTTT. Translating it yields CASSLSGGENTEAFF.

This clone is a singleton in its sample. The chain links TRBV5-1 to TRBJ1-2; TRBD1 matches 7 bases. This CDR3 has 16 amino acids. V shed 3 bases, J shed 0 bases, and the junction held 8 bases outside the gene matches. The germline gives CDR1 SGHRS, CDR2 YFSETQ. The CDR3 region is CASSYGTAPTNYGYTF. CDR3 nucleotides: TGCGCCAGCAGCTACGGGACAGCACCAACTAACTATGGCTACACCTTC.

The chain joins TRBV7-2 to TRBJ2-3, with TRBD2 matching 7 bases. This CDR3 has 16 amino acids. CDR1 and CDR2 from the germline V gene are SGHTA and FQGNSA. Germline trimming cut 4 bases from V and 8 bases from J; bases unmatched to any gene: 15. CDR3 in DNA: TGTGCCAGCAGCTCCCGGAGGGCTAGCGGACGAGGTACGCAGTATTTT. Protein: CASSSRRASGRGTQYF.

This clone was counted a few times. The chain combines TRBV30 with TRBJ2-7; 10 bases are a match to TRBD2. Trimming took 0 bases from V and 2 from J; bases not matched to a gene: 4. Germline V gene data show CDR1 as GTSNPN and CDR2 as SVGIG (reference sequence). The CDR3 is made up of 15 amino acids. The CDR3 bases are TGTGCCTGGAGTGTCGGACTAGCGGAAACCTACGAGCAGTACTTC. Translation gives CAWSVGLAETYEQYF. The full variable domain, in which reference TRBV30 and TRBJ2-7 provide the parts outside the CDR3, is SQTIHQWPATLVQPVGSPLSLECTVEGTSNPNLYWYRQAAGRGLQLLFYSVGIGQISSEVPQNLSASRPQDRQFILSSKKLLLSDSGFYLCAWSVGLAETYEQYFGPGTRLTVT.

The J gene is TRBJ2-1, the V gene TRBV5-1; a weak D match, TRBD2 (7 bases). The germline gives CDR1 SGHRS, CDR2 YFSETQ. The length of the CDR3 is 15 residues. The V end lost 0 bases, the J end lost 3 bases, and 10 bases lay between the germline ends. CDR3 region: CASSLDGGLYNEQFF. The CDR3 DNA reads TGCGCCAGCAGCTTGGACGGGGGGCTCTACAATGAGCAGTTCTTC.